A single TCR beta chain is shown here with its context. As processed by the authors: Amplified reference gene primers provided the basis for estimating nucleated cell counts. Repertoires were generated with immunoSEQ multiplex PCR, while TCRdb's copy carries only in-frame clones and drops some. V, J and clone size are those of that table, while D and trimming were read from the DNA. Here the sample spans more than 300,000 clones, approximately 89% being singletons. This sample is drawn from a study of blood T cell repertoires in COVID-19. For the study at large: Samples came from the United States, Italy and Spain, spanning acute and convalescent COVID-19. PBMCs, B-cell-depleted T cells, or T cells provided the cDNA or gDNA that made up the material.

This TCR derives from a woman in her twenties or thirties with COVID-19, enrolled during active disease. Sequenced: peripheral blood.

DNA for the CDR3: TGTGCCATCAGTGAGTCGAACTTAGCGGGGTCTCTGACCCAGTACTTC. Amino acids: CAISESNLAGSLTQYF. The chain employs TRBV10-3 and TRBJ2-5; TRBD2 matches at 8 bases. CDR1 and CDR2 (germline): ENHRY, SYGVKD. V trimming: 0 bases; J trimming: 7 bases; junction bases outside the gene matches: 10. The CDR3 sequence is 16 residues long.